This T cell receptor (beta chain) was found in a study of beta chain features in type 1 diabetes (dated by TCRdb to 2016 to 2018). About the investigation overall: Mean age, gender distribution, total cell number and subset yield were not different between patients and healthy donors. A total of about 100,000,000 sorted cells were examined across all samples, and RNA yield correlated strongly with the number of cells per subset. In the study, TCRB repertoires of sorted circulating CD4+ T cell subsets from recently diagnosed type 1 diabetes patients were compared with those of matched healthy donors. Naive and central memory subsets were obtained from all 30 or so donors, but regulatory and stem cell-like memory subsets were isolated from only 8 patients and roughly 8 healthy donors.

Worth noting for this clone: This receptor's antigen is unknown. Base qualities are not provided; no much larger clone lies one nucleotide away.

Summary of the overall study and its limitations: In all four CD4+ subsets, TCRB CDR3 length was moderately but significantly shorter in type 1 diabetes patients. At VDJ recombination sites, type 1 diabetes patients had fewer insertions and more deleted nucleotides, which implies abnormalities in thymic rearrangement. Shorter templates might be favored by PCR, yet because patient and control samples were amplified and corrected together, any such skew would affect both groups equally. Naive, central memory and regulatory TCRB repertoires appeared to be more similar among patients than among healthy donors. Only small numbers of individuals were included in the HLA sub-analyses, which left unresolved whether HLA type had any influence on TCRB rearrangement. Sequencing cDNA rather than genomic DNA could over-represent highly expressing activated cells, although activation and CD3 levels did not differ between groups.

The germline V gene provides CDR1 SGHRS and CDR2 YFSETQ. V and J are trimmed by 4 bases and 0 bases, and the gene matches miss 14 bases of the junction. From the cysteine through the phenylalanine, the CDR3 covers 18 amino acids. Just the 54-base CDR3 DNA is kept, in frame starting at base 1. A single peripheral blood draw of 95 to 150 mL on average was collected from each donor into heparinised tubes. Using a panel that included CD45RO, CCR7, CD25, CD127, CD95 and CD27, naive, central memory, regulatory and stem cell-like memory CD4+ T cells were sorted on a BD FACSAria II. All sorted populations exceeded 95% purity. PBMCs were separated immediately by Lymphoprep density gradient centrifugation and were stained directly, without being cultured. Samples were stained and sorted in pairs, with one healthy donor and one patient per experiment, so that batch effects were minimized. The entire isolated RNA was reverse transcribed using the High Capacity cDNA Reverse Transcription Kit, and thus expressed TCRB transcripts were sequenced. Deep immunoSEQ sequencing was applied to naive, central memory and regulatory T cell samples, giving an average of roughly 3.5 million total reads per sample. After sorted cells were lysed in RLT buffer, RNA was extracted with DNase-treated RNeasy Micro or Mini kits, with the choice depending on cell number. To prevent cross-contamination, every cell subset was processed on its own, while patient and healthy donor samples were processed together. Using the immunoSEQ multiplex PCR, TCRB sequences were amplified from cDNA into 87-bp fragments spanning the CDR3 region. The amplicons were sequenced using the Illumina HiSeq platform. The original pipeline was this. PCR bias was computationally corrected using synthetic template baselines, reads within Hamming distance 2 were collapsed, and singletons that could not be merged were discarded. Reads were aligned to IMGT to assign V, D and J genes, CDR3 length, and insertions or deletions at six rearrangement sites. Within each subset, clonotype counts were normalized to sorted cell number, and only after that were true diversity and Gini coefficients computed with the tcR R package. The overlap coefficient, calculated on TCRB nucleotide sequences, was used to measure repertoire sharing. In TCRdb, the immuneACCESS table is reduced to in-frame sequences with V and J assigned. These tables do not hold every clone; where another copy was compared, an unresolved V gene accounts for under half, and the others remain unexplained. That table gives V, J and clone size, and the DNA gave D and trimming. Within this sample are around 70,000 clones, with 49% of them counted one time only. The ten largest clones represent roughly 0.7% of the sample.

The sequencing sample was made of central memory CD4+ T cells from blood. This receptor was taken from a young man with type 1 diabetes. The sequence links TRBV5-1 to TRBJ2-3; TRBD1 fits 7 bases in the junction. The nucleotide sequence is given as TGCGCCAGCAGCCGAACCGGAGCCGGGACAGCAAGCACAGATACGCAGTATTTT. It translates to CASSRTGAGTASTDTQYF. The reference TRBV5-1 and TRBJ2-3 proteins fill in what lies around the CDR3, so the full variable domain reads KAGVTQTPRYLIKTRGQQVTLSCSPISGHRSVSWYQQTPGQGLQFLFEYFSETQRNKGNFPGRFSGRQFSNSRSEMNVSTLELGDSALYLCASSRTGAGTASTDTQYFGPGTRLTVL.